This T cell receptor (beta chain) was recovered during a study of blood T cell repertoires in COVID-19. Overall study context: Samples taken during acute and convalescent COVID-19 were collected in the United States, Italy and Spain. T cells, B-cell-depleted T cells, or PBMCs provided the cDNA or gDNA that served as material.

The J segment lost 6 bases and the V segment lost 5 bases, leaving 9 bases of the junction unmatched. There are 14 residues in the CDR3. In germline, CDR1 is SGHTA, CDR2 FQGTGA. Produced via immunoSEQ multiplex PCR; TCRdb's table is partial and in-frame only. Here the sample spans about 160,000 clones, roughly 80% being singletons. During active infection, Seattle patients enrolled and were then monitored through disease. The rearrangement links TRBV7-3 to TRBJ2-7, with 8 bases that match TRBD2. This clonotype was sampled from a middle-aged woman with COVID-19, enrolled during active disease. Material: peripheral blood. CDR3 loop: CASSPSSGSGEQYF. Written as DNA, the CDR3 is TGTGCCAGCAGCCCCTCTAGCGGGTCAGGCGAGCAGTACTTC.